This is a list of T cell receptor beta chains from one sample in a study of T-cell reconstitution after alpha-beta-depleted transplantation in children. TCRdb independently ran MiXCR on the PCR reads; one entry per CDR3 protein. The sample includes about 640,000 distinct CDR3 sequences, 10% to 15% seen only once; the top ten take approximately 2%. The sample was PBMCs, mostly from graft donor cells, taken 360 days after TCRalphabeta/CD19-depleted stem cell transplant. The receptors here all came from a male patient under 18 who had a stem cell transplant for acute myeloid leukemia, so the T cells may come from the graft donor. The CDR3 runs from the conserved cysteine through the conserved F or W. Each record gives: V gene, D gene, J gene, CDR3 protein. D genes are given only for firm matches.

>TRBV28|.|TRBJ2-5
CASRRQVETQYF
>TRBV7-2|.|TRBJ2-1
CTSTLGGVYNEQFF
>TRBV10-3|.|TRBJ2-3
CAISKTPITDTQYF
>TRBV5-1|.|TRBJ2-7
CASSPANLISYEQYF
>TRBV11-2|TRBD2|TRBJ2-1
CASSASGGSYNEQFF
>TRBV12-3/TRBV12-4|TRBD2|TRBJ2-1
CASSLPSRGGAAGRTYNEQFF
>TRBV6-5|.|TRBJ2-1
CASSFHQTGSEQFF
>TRBV5-5|.|TRBJ2-2
CASSFIGTGELFF
>TRBV28|TRBD1|TRBJ1-1
CASSPTTGSGAEAFF
>TRBV27|.|TRBJ2-1
CASSFQGHRKPIHNEQFF
>TRBV7-9|TRBD2|TRBJ2-7
CASSLDWGLNPEQYF
>TRBV27|.|TRBJ2-7
CASSSSRGGFTHYYEQYF
>TRBV29-1|TRBD2|TRBJ2-1
CSVKGASGYNEQFF
>TRBV7-9|.|TRBJ2-5
CASSLGEAQYF
>TRBV6-2/TRBV6-3|.|TRBJ2-6
CASSYVTGLSGANVLTF
>TRBV4-3|TRBD2|TRBJ2-3
CASSQDSQLAGVADTQYF
>TRBV2|.|TRBJ2-5
CASSPYPTGARYQETQYF
>TRBV15|.|TRBJ2-6
CATSRYRDSGANVLTF
>TRBV2|.|TRBJ2-1
CASSEDPAWNEQFF
>TRBV20-1|.|TRBJ1-3
CSASAQPILGNTIYF
>TRBV5-1|.|TRBJ1-1
CASSFWGNTEAFF
>TRBV15|TRBD1|TRBJ2-1
CATSRRDRGGNEQFF
>TRBV7-2|TRBD2|TRBJ2-2
CASSLAMREIGGELFF
>TRBV20-1|TRBD2|TRBJ2-1
CSASVGGPSNEQFF
>TRBV4-3|.|TRBJ2-5
CASSRRRSQETQYF
>TRBV10-3|TRBD2|TRBJ2-3
CASGLAGTSTDTQYF
>TRBV7-6|TRBD2|TRBJ2-3
CASSLGTSGIGADTQYF
>TRBV27|.|TRBJ2-1
CASSLLGGGSSYNEQFF
>TRBV24-1|TRBD2|TRBJ2-1
CATSGLPGTSGVLNEQFF
>TRBV6-1|.|TRBJ2-7
CASSLLKGLSYEQYF
>TRBV28|.|TRBJ2-7
CASTQGASYEQYF
>TRBV9|.|TRBJ1-1
CASSISVNTEAFF
>TRBV12-3/TRBV12-4|.|TRBJ2-3
CASSLAAHTDTQYF
>TRBV6-5|.|TRBJ2-7
CASGHEQYF
>TRBV4-1|.|TRBJ2-1
CASAPPLADSYNEQFF
>TRBV5-1|TRBD2|TRBJ2-7
CASSLGGATSGSLVHEQYF
>TRBV12-3/TRBV12-4|.|TRBJ2-1
CASSLGSLGWVNEQFF
>TRBV5-1|.|TRBJ2-3
CASSLGERRSTDTQYF
>TRBV9|.|TRBJ2-2
CASSVGSGELFF
>TRBV18|TRBD2|TRBJ2-1
CASSLKTGGSYNEQFF
>TRBV7-8|TRBD2|TRBJ2-1
CASSLKGLAGGGEQFF
>TRBV7-9|.|TRBJ2-7
CASSLGTAVYEQYF
>TRBV28|TRBD2|TRBJ2-5
CASSGGLAQPFQETQYF
>TRBV5-1|.|TRBJ2-3
CASSRTTDTQYF
>TRBV25-1|.|TRBJ2-7
CASSEKDWGLKYEQYF
>TRBV12-3/TRBV12-4|TRBD2|TRBJ2-5
CASSLPSGKQETQYF
>TRBV4-2|.|TRBJ2-7
CASSPAGTATYEQYF
>TRBV28|.|TRBJ2-5
CASSLYDYKMYQETQYF
>TRBV12-3/TRBV12-4|TRBD2|TRBJ2-7
CASSFTSGGRREQYF
>TRBV15|.|TRBJ2-1
CATSRDLQQRSYNEQFF
>TRBV7-3|.|TRBJ1-1
CASSLKGGNTEAFF
>TRBV20-1|TRBD2|TRBJ2-3
CSARGRGRGDTQYF
>TRBV11-2|.|TRBJ2-5
CASSLVLARRNQETQYF